A single sample is the source of the 18 T cell receptor beta chains below, sequenced in a study of shared clonotypes between healthy human individuals. The table came from immunoSEQ multiplex PCR; TCRdb's copy has only in-frame clones and leaves some out. The table has a few million clones, nearly 97% seen once. Sequencing used naive CD4+ T cells sorted from blood. Documented subset: CD45RA+ positively selected. Receptors were obtained from a man aged 18-30 years in good health.

Points on this clone: At one end, the junction sequence differs from germline, possibly due to a read error. The V call is TRBV7-7, the J call TRBJ2-3, with a possible D match to TRBD1 (6 bases). The length of the CDR3 is 12 residues. CDR1 and CDR2 from the germline V gene are SSHAT and FNYEAQ (reference sequence). The CDR3 DNA reads as TGTGCTAGCAGGGGTGAATCCGACACGCAGTATTTT. This gives the protein CASRGESDTQYF.

The J gene is TRBJ1-2, the V gene TRBV11-2, with D possibly matching TRBD1 (6 bases). The germline V gene has CDR1 SGHAT and CDR2 FQNNGV. V was shortened by 5 bases and J by 5 bases, with 12 bases between the two germline ends. The CDR3 consists of 13 residues. Written as DNA, the CDR3 is TGTGCCAGCAGCACGGACAGCTATTATGGCTACACCTTC. Amino acid sequence: CASSTDSYYGYTF.

This chain joins TRBV7-2 and TRBJ2-5, with D possibly matching TRBD2 (6 bases). V was clipped by 7 bases and J by 1 base, with 13 bases between them. The CDR3 runs to 14 residues. Germline lookup yields CDR1 SGHTA and CDR2 FQGNSA. Written as DNA, the CDR3 is TGTGCCAGCACCAAGATGGGGGGCCAAGAGACCCAGTACTTC. Residues: CASTKMGGQETQYF.

The chain recombines TRBV6-4 with TRBJ1-6; D not certain. Per germline, CDR1 MRHNA and CDR2 SNTAGT. This CDR3 has 13 residues. The V and J ends lost 3 bases and 9 bases respectively, with 9 bases between them. This chain's CDR3 is CASSERRSSPLHF. The CDR3 DNA sequence: TGTGCCAGCAGTGAGAGGCGGAGTTCACCCCTCCACTTT.

V is TRBV27 and J is TRBJ2-7; 8 positions agree with TRBD2. V lost 3 bases and J lost 1; bases outside the gene matches: 11. Per germline, CDR1 MNHEY and CDR2 SMNVEV (reference sequence). The CDR3 has 17 amino acids. CDR3 residues: CASSFVRPAGGSYEQYF. CDR3 DNA sequence: TGTGCCAGCAGTTTCGTCAGACCCGCGGGAGGATCCTACGAGCAGTACTTC.

The rearrangement uses TRBV7-9 and TRBJ2-3, with TRBD1 matching over 7 bases. Germline loops: CDR1 SEHNR, CDR2 FQNEAQ (reference sequence). V shed 5 bases and J 2 bases; nucleotides not matched to a gene: 7. There are 15 residues in the CDR3. The CDR3 DNA follows: TGTGCCAGCAGCCATACAGGGGTGGTCACAGATACGCAGTATTTT. Translating it yields CASSHTGVVTDTQYF.

The J gene is TRBJ2-7, the V gene TRBV18, with D possibly TRBD1 on 6 matching bases. Germline CDR1 KGHSH, CDR2 LQKENI. The V end was cut by 4 bases, the J end by 7 bases, with 14 bases between. The CDR3 extends over 13 amino acids. The CDR3 DNA reads TGTGCCAGCTCACTAACGACAGGCCTAGAGCAGTACTTC. It is translated as CASSLTTGLEQYF.

The rearrangement joins TRBV18 to TRBJ2-7; 8 bases map to TRBD1. This CDR3 is 15 amino acids long. Trimming removed 0 bases from V and 3 bases from J; junction bases left unmatched: 4. Germline lookup yields CDR1 KGHSH and CDR2 LQKENI. The CDR3 DNA follows: TGTGCCAGCTCACCACCGGGACAGGTTAACTACGAGCAGTACTTC. Encoded protein: CASSPPGQVNYEQYF.

A few counts support this clone. This sequence joins TRBV18 and TRBJ1-5, with a tentative D call TRBD1 (5 bases). The V end was cut by 4 bases, the J end by 6 bases, with 10 bases between. The CDR3 sequence is 13 residues long. CDR1 and CDR2 from the germline V gene are KGHSH and LQKENI. CDR3 sequence: CASSRGTTQPQHF. The CDR3 DNA follows: TGTGCCAGCTCACGCGGGACCACTCAGCCCCAGCATTTT.

The rearrangement uses TRBV7-9 and TRBJ2-1; 10 bases match TRBD2. With V trimmed by 4 bases and J by 7 bases, 4 bases remained unmatched. The V gene's germline CDR1 is SEHNR and CDR2 FQNEAQ (reference sequence). This CDR3 has 14 residues. As DNA, the CDR3 is TGTGCCAGCAGCTCACAGACTAGCGGGAATGAGCAGTTCTTC. This codes for CASSSQTSGNEQFF.

This clone was counted a few times. This rearrangement joins TRBV4-2 to TRBJ2-5; 8 bases line up with TRBD2. CDR1 and CDR2 (germline): LGHNA, YNFKEQ. This CDR3 is built from 15 residues. Trimming at V came to 5 bases and at J to 2 bases, leaving 7 bases not matched to a gene. The DNA for the CDR3 is TGTGCCAGCAGCACCAGCGGGAGTCGTCAAGAGACCCAGTACTTC. Amino acid sequence: CASSTSGSRQETQYF.

The V gene is TRBV6-5, the J gene TRBJ1-2, with D perhaps matching TRBD1 (5 bases). The V and J ends lost 0 bases and 8 bases respectively, with 13 bases between them. The germline CDR1 and CDR2 sequences are MNHEY and SVGAGI. This CDR3 spans 14 amino acids. This CDR3 reads CASSYSKSGGGYTF. The CDR3 nucleotides read TGTGCCAGCAGTTACTCGAAGTCTGGGGGAGGCTACACCTTC.

The chain is built from TRBV28 and TRBJ2-4; D is tentatively TRBD1 or TRBD2 (5 bases each). The length of the CDR3 is 14 residues. Germline V lookup: CDR1 MDHEN, CDR2 SYDVKM. V was clipped by 6 bases and J by 9 bases, with 18 bases between them. The CDR3 coding sequence is TGTGCCAGCAGCCGAGGGTTCAGGACAAGCATTCAGTACTTC. This gives the protein CASSRGFRTSIQYF.

This clone was detected once. The chain joins TRBV4-1 to TRBJ2-7; TRBD1 matches 10 bases. This CDR3 comprises 14 residues. J gave up 2 bases and V 5 bases, and 3 bases lay outside the gene matches. Looked up from germline, CDR1 is MGHRA and CDR2 is YSYEKL. The CDR3 sequence: CASSMGQGPYEQYF. The CDR3 DNA reads as TGCGCCAGCAGCATGGGACAGGGGCCCTACGAGCAGTACTTC.

Worth noting for this clone: The same CDR3 also results from other DNA sequences found in this sample. As DNA, the CDR3 is TGTGCCATCAGTGGAGAGGGCAACTATGGCTACACCTTC. It yields the protein CAISGEGNYGYTF. The chain couples TRBV10-3 to TRBJ1-2, with D uncertain. The V end was cut by 4 bases, the J end by 2 bases, with 8 bases between. CDR3 length: 13 residues. Per germline, CDR1 ENHRY and CDR2 SYGVKD.

This CDR3 is CSAWTGGYEQYF. CDR3 nucleotides: TGCAGCGCATGGACAGGGGGGTACGAGCAGTACTTC. The chain joins TRBV29-1 to TRBJ2-7; 10 bases fit TRBD1. With V trimmed by 7 bases and J by 4 bases, 4 bases remained unmatched. Per germline, CDR1 SQVTM and CDR2 ANQGSEA. CDR3 length: 12 amino acids.

The gene calls are TRBV18 and TRBJ1-1; D is perhaps TRBD1 (5 bases). Looked up from germline, CDR1 is KGHSH and CDR2 is LQKENI. Trimming took 3 bases from V and 0 from J, leaving 14 bases between them. The CDR3 has 16 residues. The CDR3 loop is CASSPAEGYVNTEAFF. In DNA, the CDR3 is TGTGCCAGCTCACCCGCGGAGGGGTACGTGAACACTGAAGCTTTCTTT.

J is TRBJ2-7 and V is TRBV6-5; TRBD1 aligns across 8 bases. Germline-derived CDR1 and CDR2 are MNHEY and SVGAGI. V lost 0 bases and J lost 3; bases outside the gene matches: 4. The CDR3 sequence is 15 residues long. As DNA, the CDR3 is TGTGCCAGCAGTTACTCTAAGGGACAGGTCTACGAGCAGTACTTC. Translating gives CASSYSKGQVYEQYF.